The 17 T cell receptor beta chains below come from one sample, sequenced in a study of T-cell reconstitution after alpha-beta-depleted transplantation in children. Unique molecular identifiers were used in preparing the TCRbeta library. TCRdb re-derived calls from the PCR reads in MiXCR, one entry per CDR3 protein. The sample lists approximately 490,000 distinct CDR3 sequences, around 13% seen once, with around 5.6% in the top ten. The sequences come from PBMCs from the stem cell graft donor, collected from the stem cell graft. The receptors were gathered from a human donor who donated a stem cell graft to a child with combined immunodeficiency.

This clonotype has more than one count but fewer than ten. J is TRBJ2-7 and V is TRBV7-3; 12 bases match TRBD1. V was clipped by 6 bases and J by 5 bases; unmatched bases: 11. Germline V gives CDR1 SGHTA, CDR2 FQGTGA. The CDR3 extends over 16 amino acids. CDR3 nucleotide sequence: TGTGCCAGCAGACCTACGGGACAGGGGGCCCCCAACGAGCAGTACTTC. Protein sequence: CASRPTGQGAPNEQYF.

This clonotype was found many times. The rearrangement joins TRBV7-2 to TRBJ2-7, with a tentative D call TRBD2 (5 bases). The germline gives CDR1 SGHTA, CDR2 FQGNSA. The V gene lost 1 base and the J gene lost 4 bases, with 11 bases spanning the gap. The CDR3 has 14 amino acids. Written as DNA, the CDR3 is TGTGCCAGCAGCTTAGGAACACTAGGTTACGAGCAGTACTTC. This sequence encodes CASSLGTLGYEQYF.

This clonotype was seen ten or more times. The V and J genes are TRBV20-1 and TRBJ2-5; D not certain. The CDR3 covers 10 residues. CDR1 is DFQATT and CDR2 is SNEGSKA in the germline V gene (reference sequence). Deletions cut 6 bases from V and 5 bases from J, with 7 bases between. As DNA, the CDR3 is TGCAGTGCCCCCCTCGAGACCCAGTACTTC. It codes for CSAPLETQYF.

The table lists this clonotype with a few counts. The V call is TRBV12-3 or TRBV12-4, the J call TRBJ2-3; no definite D call. The CDR3 is 14 amino acids. Trimming left V 7 bases short and J 2 bases short, with 13 bases between. Written as DNA, the CDR3 is TGTGCCAGCAATGGGAACAGATTCACAGATACGCAGTATTTT. Amino acids: CASNGNRFTDTQYF.

The genes are TRBV29-1 and TRBJ2-7, with D possibly being TRBD2 (6 bases). V was trimmed by 4 bases and J by 3 bases, leaving 13 bases between them. The CDR3 has 13 residues. Germline V gives CDR1 SQVTM, CDR2 ANQGSEA. CDR3 sequence (DNA): TGCAGCGTTGGGGCGGGACTGATCTACGAGCAGTACTTC. Its translation is CSVGAGLIYEQYF.

The gene calls are TRBV5-6 and TRBJ1-5; D is ambiguous. CDR3 length: 13 amino acids. Germline V gene sequence: CDR1 SGHDT, CDR2 YYEEEE. V shed 4 bases and J shed 9 bases, with 14 bases lying between them. The CDR3 spells CASSPRFEGPQHF. In DNA form, the CDR3 reads TGTGCCAGCAGCCCGCGTTTTGAAGGGCCCCAGCATTTT.

The V call is TRBV30, the J call TRBJ1-1; D might be TRBD1 (5 bases). CDR3 size: 15 residues. The ends were cut back, 0 bases at V and 5 bases at J, with 16 bases in the middle. Germline V CDR1 and CDR2: GTSNPN, SVGIG (reference sequence). CDR3: CAWSVLLVEGTEAFF. The CDR3, as DNA: TGTGCCTGGAGTGTACTTTTGGTTGAGGGGACTGAAGCTTTCTTT.

This sequence joins TRBV9 and TRBJ2-6, with D possibly being TRBD1 (5 bases). Germline loops: CDR1 SGDLS, CDR2 YYNGEE. The CDR3 spans 15 residues. Trimming removed 5 bases at V and 0 bases at J, with 9 bases between. This chain's CDR3 is CASRGQSSGANVLTF. The CDR3, as DNA: TGTGCCAGCAGAGGACAAAGCTCTGGGGCCAACGTCCTGACTTTC. Based on the CDR3 plus reference TRBV9 and TRBJ2-6, the full variable domain is DSGVTQTPKHLITATGQRVTLRCSPRSGDLSVYWYQQSLDQGLQFLIQYYNGEERAKGNILERFSAQQFPDLHSELNLSSLELGDSALYFCASRGQSSGANVLTFGAGSRLTVL.

The chain joins TRBV28 to TRBJ2-2; D gene unclear. The CDR3 is 15 residues long. The V gene's germline CDR1 is MDHEN and CDR2 SYDVKM. Trimming pared 2 bases from V and 4 bases from J, leaving 11 bases between. The CDR3 DNA is TGTGCCAGCAGTTTAACGGGTTTGCGCACCGGGGAGCTGTTTTTT. Translation gives CASSLTGLRTGELFF.

This clonotype was recorded many times. Here the CDR3 reads CASSQDRNRDEQYF. The CDR3 DNA reads as TGCGCCAGCAGCCAAGATAGGAATAGGGACGAGCAGTACTTC. The chain carries TRBV4-3 and TRBJ2-7; D uncertain. This CDR3 is 14 amino acids long. The germline gives CDR1 LGHNA, CDR2 YSLEER. Trimming removed 0 bases at V and 5 bases at J, with 11 bases between.

This clonotype has more than one count but fewer than ten. V usage is TRBV7-9 and J usage is TRBJ2-7; TRBD1 aligns across 7 bases. J was trimmed by 5 bases and V by 5 bases; bases with no gene match: 3. The CDR3 has 12 residues. The germline V gene has CDR1 SEHNR and CDR2 FQNEAQ (reference sequence). DNA of the CDR3: TGTGCCAGCAGCCTAAGGGGGCACGAGCAGTACTTC. It encodes CASSLRGHEQYF.

This clonotype has more than one count but fewer than ten. The rearrangement links TRBV11-1 to TRBJ2-1; possible D gene TRBD1, 7 bases. The germline gives CDR1 SGHAT, CDR2 FQDESV (reference sequence). The CDR3 consists of 14 residues. V gave up 5 bases and J gave up 10 bases, with 18 bases separating them. The CDR3 region has the DNA TGTGCCAGCAGCCCTCGGCGTGCAGGGGGGGAGCAGTTCTTC. This gives the protein CASSPRRAGGEQFF.

The chain recombines TRBV5-1 with TRBJ2-1, with 10 bases fitting TRBD2. This CDR3 is built from 19 residues. Unmatched junction bases numbered 11, after V lost 0 bases and J lost 2 bases. Looked up from germline, CDR1 is SGHRS and CDR2 is YFSETQ. CDR3 protein: CASSLASLRSGGAYNEQFF. The CDR3 DNA reads as TGCGCCAGCAGCTTGGCCTCGTTAAGGAGCGGGGGGGCCTACAATGAGCAGTTCTTC.

This clonotype was detected many times. The chain links TRBV12-3 or TRBV12-4 to TRBJ1-1; D is undetermined. Trimming cost V 3 bases and J 0 bases, with 8 bases left between them. The CDR3 is 14 amino acids. Here the CDR3 DNA reads TGTGCCAGCAGTTTTACGGGTATGAACACTGAAGCTTTCTTT. Protein: CASSFTGMNTEAFF.

For the CDR3, the DNA is TGCGCCAGCAGCCAAGCCGGGACTAGCGGGGGTGGGTTCTTC. Translated: CASSQAGTSGGGFF. The V call is TRBV4-3, the J call TRBJ2-1; 14 bases map to TRBD2. The CDR3 extends over 14 amino acids. Germline values: CDR1 LGHNA, CDR2 YSLEER. The trim removed 1 base at V and 15 bases at J, leaving 5 bases unmatched.

J is TRBJ2-6 and V is TRBV6-2 or TRBV6-3; 9 bases agree with TRBD1. Germline V gene sequence: CDR1 MNHEY, CDR2 SVGEGT. Trimming took 10 bases from V and 0 from J; bases not matched to a gene: 4. The CDR3 has 15 amino acids. CDR3 sequence: CATGQGTSGANVLTF. CDR3 DNA: TGTGCCACGGGACAGGGAACCTCTGGGGCCAACGTCCTGACTTTC.

The V gene is TRBV6-4, the J gene TRBJ2-1; unclear D gene. Germline lookup yields CDR1 MRHNA and CDR2 SNTAGT. This CDR3 spans 14 amino acids. The V and J ends lost 6 bases and 7 bases respectively, with 16 bases between them. This CDR3 reads CASSSDHGANEQFF. The CDR3 nucleotides are TGTGCCAGCAGCTCGGACCACGGTGCGAATGAGCAGTTCTTC.